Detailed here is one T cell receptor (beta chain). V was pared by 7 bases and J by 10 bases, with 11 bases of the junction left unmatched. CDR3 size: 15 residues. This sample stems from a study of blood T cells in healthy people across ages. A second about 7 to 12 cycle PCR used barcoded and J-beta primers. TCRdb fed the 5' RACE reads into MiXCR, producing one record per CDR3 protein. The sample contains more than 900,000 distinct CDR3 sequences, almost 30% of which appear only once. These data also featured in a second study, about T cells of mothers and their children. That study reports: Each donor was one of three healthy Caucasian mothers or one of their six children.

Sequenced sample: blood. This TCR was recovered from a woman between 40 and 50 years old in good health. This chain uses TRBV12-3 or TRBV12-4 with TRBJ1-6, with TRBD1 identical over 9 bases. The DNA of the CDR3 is TGTGCCAGCACCTCGAGGACAGGGGCCAACTCACCCCTCCACTTT. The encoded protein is CASTSRTGANSPLHF.